The T cell receptor beta chain described here comes from a study of shared clonotypes between healthy human individuals. Naive CD8 cells lacked CD45RO and underwent positive selection for CCR7, leaving out terminally differentiated effector memory CD45RA+ cells. Healthy HIV-negative adults without recent acute infections or vaccinations served as donors. CDR3 length: 15 amino acids. The V gene's germline CDR1 is SEHNR and CDR2 FQNEAQ (reference sequence). V lost 5 bases to trimming and J lost 1 base, with 14 bases between them. Measured with immunoSEQ multiplex PCR; TCRdb has only the in-frame clones, and not every one. In the table there are around 1.9 million clones, 90% to 95% of which are singletons.

The chain links TRBV7-9 to TRBJ1-1, with a possible D match to TRBD1 (6 bases). The receptor comes from a man younger than 35 in good health. Some clones in this sample may be carry-over from other donors' samples. The sequenced sample consisted of naive CD8+ T cells from PBMCs. CDR3: CASSLRTDPNTEAFF. In nucleotides, the CDR3 is TGTGCCAGCAGCCTTCGGACAGACCCGAACACTGAAGCTTTCTTT.